The T cell receptor (beta chain) under discussion was sequenced for a study of cytomegalovirus exposure and HLA in healthy donors. It was with 60 Vbeta and 13 Jbeta primers that the PCR ran. Assay used: immunoSEQ multiplex PCR; TCRdb lists only in-frame clones, some missing. The sample includes about 150,000 clones, about four fifths of them seen just once. This clone occurred a few times. This CDR3 has 14 residues. Looked up from germline, CDR1 is MNHEY and CDR2 is SVGAGI. V was pared by 5 bases and J by 8 bases, with 13 bases between. The source of this sequence is a human donor in good health. The V and J genes are TRBV6-5 and TRBJ1-6, with a weak D call TRBD1 (5 bases). Sequenced material: PBMCs. The CDR3 bases are TGTGCCAGCAGTGCCTCCCAAGGGGATTCACCCCTCCACTTT. Translating it yields CASSASQGDSPLHF.